This T cell receptor beta chain originates from a study of blood T cells in healthy people across ages. It was with a sample-barcoded 5' primer and a J-beta primer mix that a second PCR of roughly 7 to 11 cycles was run. TCRdb processed the 5' RACE reads anew with MiXCR; each CDR3 protein has one entry. The table records 1.8 million or so distinct CDR3 sequences, about two fifths of them present only once. The length of the CDR3 is 13 residues. Trimming shortened V by 2 bases and J by 6 bases, and 7 bases separated the two germline ends. Germline V gene sequence: CDR1 MNHNY, CDR2 SVGAGI (reference sequence). Remarks on this clonotype: Its antigen is as yet unknown.

Study-wide results and limits: PBMCs that were unsorted prevented a conclusive naive versus antigen-experienced comparison.

The specimen sequenced was blood. This receptor was taken from a human donor in good health. This chain connects TRBV6-6 to TRBJ1-4; unclear D gene. Written as DNA, the CDR3 is TGTGCCAGCAGTTACGTCGTCTATGAAAAACTGTTTTTT. Translated: CASSYVVYEKLFF.